What follows are 14 T cell receptor beta chains derived from one specimen sequenced in a study of blood T cell repertoires in COVID-19. Clones were read by immunoSEQ multiplex PCR, and TCRdb kept only the in-frame ones, dropping some. The sample carries over 100,000 clones, around nine tenths recorded once. Input material: peripheral blood. All receptors derive from a woman aged 70-85 years with COVID-19, enrolled during active disease.

The gene calls are TRBV19 and TRBJ1-2; D gene uncertain. V gave up 7 bases and J gave up 4 bases, with 19 bases separating them. This CDR3 has 15 residues. Germline CDR1 is LNHDA and CDR2 is SQIVND (reference sequence). The CDR3 DNA reads as TGTGCCAGTACCCAAACCGAGGTCACGGGCTATGGCTACACCTTC. It yields the protein CASTQTEVTGYGYTF.

The V and J genes are TRBV5-1 and TRBJ2-1; 8 bases are shared with TRBD2. The trim removed 2 bases at V and 8 bases at J, leaving 9 bases unmatched. Germline V gene lookup returns CDR1 SGHRS and CDR2 YFSETQ. The CDR3 loop spans 15 amino acids. The CDR3 reads CASSFRGGRRDEQFF. For the CDR3, the DNA is TGCGCCAGCAGCTTCCGGGGGGGCCGGCGGGATGAGCAGTTCTTC.

V usage is TRBV12-5 and J usage is TRBJ1-1; D is unresolved. In germline, CDR1 is LGHNT, CDR2 FRNRAP. The CDR3 is 14 amino acids. Trimming shortened V by 7 bases and J by 3 bases, and 15 bases separated the two germline ends. The CDR3 protein is CASASPLADTEAFF. CDR3 in DNA: TGTGCTAGTGCCTCCCCTCTGGCCGACACTGAAGCTTTCTTT.

This clone has only one observation. The CDR3 here is CASSLRPDSLAFF. CDR3 in DNA: TGTGCCAGCAGTTTACGACCAGACTCTCTAGCTTTCTTT. The V and J genes are TRBV27 and TRBJ1-1, with no clear D. The CDR3 is 13 amino acids. The germline CDR1 and CDR2 sequences are MNHEY and SMNVEV (reference sequence). Trimming removed 2 bases at V and 10 bases at J, with 14 bases between.

This chain joins TRBV24-1 and TRBJ1-5; D unresolved. This CDR3 has 13 amino acids. Germline CDR1 reads KGHDR; CDR2 reads SFDVKD. V lost 6 bases and J 5 bases, leaving 10 bases between the germline ends. CDR3 DNA: TGTGCCACCAGTCGGTTCGGTGATCAGCCCCAGCATTTT. It yields the protein CATSRFGDQPQHF.

The genes are TRBV27 and TRBJ2-2, with TRBD1 matching 11 bases. Germline lookup yields CDR1 MNHEY and CDR2 SMNVEV (reference sequence). The CDR3 runs 16 residues. Trimming cost V 6 bases and J 7 bases; bases outside gene matches: 10. DNA for the CDR3: TGTGCCAGCAGCCCCGGACAGGGGGCGCATATCGGGGAGCTGTTTTTT. Translation gives CASSPGQGAHIGELFF.

The chain has TRBV6-6 and TRBJ2-3; TRBD2 matches at 12 bases. Trimming removed 2 bases from V and 6 bases from J; junction bases left unmatched: 6. The CDR3 has 16 amino acids. Germline V CDR1 and CDR2: MNHNY, SVGAGI (reference sequence). CDR3 DNA sequence: TGTGCCAGCAGTTACGGGGACCTAGCGGGGGGGGATACGCAGTATTTT. Protein product: CASSYGDLAGGDTQYF.

CDR3 DNA: TGTGCCAGCAGCTTTTCCAGGGGATATAATGAGCAGTTCTTC. Amino acids: CASSFSRGYNEQFF. The chain carries TRBV7-9 and TRBJ2-1; maybe TRBD1 (6 bases). CDR3 size: 14 residues. Germline lookup yields CDR1 SEHNR and CDR2 FQNEAQ (reference sequence). Trimming removed 3 bases from V and 7 bases from J, with 13 bases in between.

This sequence joins TRBV5-5 and TRBJ1-2; D is uncertain. The CDR3 spans 13 residues. Trimming took 4 bases from V and 0 from J, leaving 7 bases between them. Germline V gene sequence: CDR1 SGHKS, CDR2 YYEKEE (reference sequence). The chain's CDR3 is CASSGTANYGYTF. In DNA, the CDR3 is TGTGCCAGCAGCGGTACGGCTAACTATGGCTACACCTTC.

The rearrangement links TRBV28 to TRBJ1-3; perhaps TRBD1 as D (6 bases). There are 17 residues in the CDR3. V lost 3 bases to trimming and J lost 0 bases, with 15 bases between them. Germline V gene data show CDR1 as MDHEN and CDR2 as SYDVKM. The CDR3 sequence is CASSFNRGASSGNTIYF. CDR3 in DNA: TGTGCCAGCAGTTTCAATCGGGGGGCGTCCTCTGGAAACACCATATATTTT.

The chain has TRBV28 and TRBJ1-5; the D gene is possibly TRBD1 (6 bases). The CDR3 spans 12 residues. V was pared by 7 bases and J by 8 bases, with 12 bases between. CDR1 and CDR2 from the germline V gene are MDHEN and SYDVKM. The CDR3 bases are TGTGCCAGCACCCAAGGGGGGGAGCCCCAGCATTTT. Residues: CASTQGGEPQHF.

This clone was recorded only once. This chain links TRBV21-1 with TRBJ2-2; the D segment call TRBD1 is taken from the table without a DNA check. TRBV21-1 is a pseudogene. This CDR3 contains 17 residues. Written as DNA, the CDR3 is TGTGCCAGCACCAAACTAAAGACAGGGACGAACACCGGGGAGCTGTTTTTT. Its translation is CASTKLKTGTNTGELFF.

The chain combines TRBV19 with TRBJ1-5, with D unresolved. Germline CDR1 and CDR2: LNHDA and SQIVND (reference sequence). This CDR3 is 15 amino acids long. V was shortened by 7 bases and J by 4 bases, with 17 bases between the two germline ends. DNA of the CDR3: TGTGCCAGTACACCCGGTGGCAGCGTGAATCAGCCCCAGCATTTT. Encoded protein: CASTPGGSVNQPQHF.

V usage is TRBV10-3 and J usage is TRBJ1-1; D gene ambiguous. The germline V gene has CDR1 ENHRY and CDR2 SYGVKD. The CDR3 spans 14 residues. With 2 bases removed from V and 7 bases from J, the gap between germline ends came to 14 bases. This CDR3 reads CAISEPRRTDEAFF. The CDR3 DNA sequence: TGTGCCATCAGTGAGCCGAGGAGGACGGATGAAGCTTTCTTT.